This T cell receptor beta chain was captured by sequencing in a study of cytomegalovirus exposure and HLA in healthy donors. The wider study: Unique TCR beta sequences numbering about 100 million came from about 179 million T cells in an earlier analysis.

Amplification used 60 Vbeta primers and 13 Jbeta primers. TCRdb's table, derived via immunoSEQ multiplex PCR, lists solely in-frame clones and lacks some. This sample carries about 200,000 clones, 75% to 90% of them seen once, and the ten largest clones take 0.25% to 0.4%. Whole-study results and caveats: It was reportedly the case that the classifier diagnosed cytomegalovirus status with high specificity and sensitivity. With later analysis, a missense DCLRE1C variant became linked to TCR beta V- and J-gene trimming.

Concerning this clone itself: Its antigen is not known.

This CDR3 has 16 amino acids. The V and J ends lost 0 bases and 5 bases respectively, with 17 bases between them. The germline CDR1 and CDR2 sequences are SGHNT and YYREEE (reference sequence). The TCR sequence derives from a woman aged 25 to 39 in good health and CMV-seronegative. Source material: PBMCs. The rearrangement links TRBV5-4 to TRBJ2-5; D gene ambiguous. CDR3 coding DNA: TGTGCCAGCAGCTTGGCCCCCGAGGAGTCTGGGGAGACCCAGTACTTC. Translated: CASSLAPEESGETQYF. The full variable domain, with the rest looked up from reference TRBV5-4 and TRBJ2-5, is ETGVTQSPTHLIKTRGQQVTLRCSSQSGHNTVSWYQQALGQGPQFIFQYYREEENGRGNFPPRFSGLQFPNYSSELNVNALELDDSALYLCASSLAPEESGETQYFGPGTRLLVL.